This TCR beta chain was documented in a study of Ad26.COV2.S vaccination and SARS-CoV-2 variants. Turning to the study itself: In the COV1001 trial, the donor was in the Ad26.COV2.S arm. Study-wide points: Whether participants received vaccine or placebo, their non-spike TCR breadth was similar. Total T cell responses were possibly underestimated by TCR breadth and depth analyses.

Sequencing was performed with immunoSEQ multiplex PCR; in TCRdb, only in-frame clones are kept and a portion is missing. The sample yields about 220,000 clones, around 87% seen once. This clone occurred a few times. Its specificity is unknown. Trimming removed 2 bases from V and 6 bases from J; junction bases left unmatched: 5. The CDR3 loop spans 14 amino acids. Germline V gives CDR1 MNHEY, CDR2 SVGAGI. Indicated treatment: some 19 received Ad26.COV2.S at low or high dose, single or two shots; about 5 received placebo; per-sample allocation not given. Collection of the samples took place on day 63 after the first injection of vaccine or placebo. An Ad26 vector that expressed Wuhan-strain SARS-CoV-2 spike constituted the vaccine.

Sequencing used peripheral blood, obtained in a trial of Ad26.COV2.S vaccine versus placebo. This sequence was found in a person aged 18 to 59 who received the Ad26.COV2.S COVID-19 vaccine or a placebo. The gene calls are TRBV6-5 and TRBJ1-2; 8 nucleotides agree with TRBD1. CDR3 coding DNA: TGTGCCAGCAGTTACAGGACAGGGAGGGATGGCTACACCTTC. It is translated as CASSYRTGRDGYTF.